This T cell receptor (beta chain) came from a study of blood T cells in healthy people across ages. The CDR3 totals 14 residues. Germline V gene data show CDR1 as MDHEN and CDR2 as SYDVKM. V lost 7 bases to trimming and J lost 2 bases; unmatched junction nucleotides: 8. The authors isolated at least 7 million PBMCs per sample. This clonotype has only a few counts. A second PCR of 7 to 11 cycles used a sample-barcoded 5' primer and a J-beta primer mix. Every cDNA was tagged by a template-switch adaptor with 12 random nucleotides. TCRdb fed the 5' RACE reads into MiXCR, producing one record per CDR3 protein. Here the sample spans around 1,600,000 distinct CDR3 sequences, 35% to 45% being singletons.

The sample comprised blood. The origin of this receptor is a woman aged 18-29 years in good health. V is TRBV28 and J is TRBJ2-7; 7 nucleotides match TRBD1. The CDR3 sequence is CASKKTGTAYEQYF. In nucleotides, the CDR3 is TGTGCCAGCAAAAAGACAGGGACAGCCTACGAGCAGTACTTC.